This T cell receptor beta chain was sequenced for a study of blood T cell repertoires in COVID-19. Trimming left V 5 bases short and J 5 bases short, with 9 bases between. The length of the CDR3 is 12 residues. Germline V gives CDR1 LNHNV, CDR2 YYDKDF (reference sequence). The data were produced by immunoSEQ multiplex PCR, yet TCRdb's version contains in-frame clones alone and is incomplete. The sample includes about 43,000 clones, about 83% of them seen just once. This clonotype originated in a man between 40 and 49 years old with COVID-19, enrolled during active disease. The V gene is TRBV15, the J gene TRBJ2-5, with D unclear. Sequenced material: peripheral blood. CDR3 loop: CATSGPGETQYF. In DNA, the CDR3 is TGTGCCACCAGCGGCCCGGGTGAGACCCAGTACTTC.